This T cell receptor (beta chain) emerged from a study of patients and donors after allogeneic stem cell transplantation. This clonotype was counted a few times. Germline values: CDR1 SEHNR, CDR2 FQNEAQ (reference sequence). The V end was cut by 3 bases, the J end by 7 bases, with 12 bases between. This CDR3 contains 13 residues. TCRdb re-called the RT-PCR reads with MiXCR, one entry per CDR3 protein. The table shows more than 850,000 distinct CDR3 sequences, with under 20% occurring only once. The origin of this receptor is a human donor who was either an allogeneic HSCT recipient or a stem cell or donor lymphocyte infusion donor (not recorded which). It is not recorded whose cells these are; they may come from a transplant donor. The rearrangement joins TRBV7-9 to TRBJ1-1, with D maybe TRBD1 (5 bases). The specimen was blood, either unsorted or a sorted T cell fraction (not recorded which). CDR3 region: CASSFTGGDEAFF. The DNA for the CDR3 is TGTGCCAGCAGCTTCACCGGGGGGGATGAAGCTTTCTTT.